This is a list of T cell receptor beta chains from one sample in a study of CD4 T cells in relation to SARS-CoV-2 and coronaviruses. Their antigens remain unidentified. Data came from immunoSEQ multiplex PCR; TCRdb stores just in-frame clones and leaves some out. This table has more than 25,000 clones, around 78% appearing once. The sequenced material came from CD4+ T cells from PBMCs, cultured in vitro. The receptors here all came from a human donor in good health. The CDR3 runs from the conserved cysteine through the conserved F or W. The D gene is left open where the match is weak. For some rows the clone size is stated as once, few or many, or as a class when expanded; others skip it.

D,V,J,size,DNA,CDR3
.,TRBV2,TRBJ2-4,.,TGTGCCAGCATGCCAGGGTTGTCCAAAAACATTCAGTACTTC,CASMPGLSKNIQYF
TRBD1,TRBV4-1,TRBJ2-1,.,TGCGCCAGCAGCCAAGATCCGGGACAGGGTTTCAATGAGCAGTTCTTC,CASSQDPGQGFNEQFF
TRBD2,TRBV6-2/TRBV6-3,TRBJ2-1,.,TGTGCCAGCAGTTACTTCCCGACTAGCGGGAGTGTGCAGTTCTTC,CASSYFPTSGSVQFF
.,TRBV4-2,TRBJ1-2,.,TGTGCCAGCAGCCAAGTGGGCAGAAACTATGGCTACACCTTC,CASSQVGRNYGYTF
TRBD1,TRBV6-2/TRBV6-3,TRBJ1-1,.,TGTGCCAGCAGTCCCAGGGGGCGCGGAGCTTTCTTT,CASSPRGRGAFF
TRBD1,TRBV3-1/TRBV3-2,TRBJ1-1,.,TGTGCCAGCAGCCTCTCAGGGGGCGCGAACACTGAAGCTTTCTTT,CASSLSGGANTEAFF
.,TRBV7-9,TRBJ1-1,.,TGTGCCAGCAGCCCCCGACAGCGGAACACTGAAGCTTTCTTT,CASSPRQRNTEAFF
TRBD1,TRBV19,TRBJ1-4,.,TGTGCCAGTACCCCAGTCGGGACAGCGACAAGAGGTGAAAAACTGTTTTTT,CASTPVGTATRGEKLFF
.,TRBV7-3,TRBJ1-5,.,TGTGCCAGCAGCCAAGAGGGCCAGGGGAATCAGCCCCAGCATTTT,CASSQEGQGNQPQHF
TRBD1,TRBV7-9,TRBJ1-2,once,TGTGCCAGCAGCTTTCCCCGGGACAGGTCGGATGGCTACACCTTC,CASSFPRDRSDGYTF
.,TRBV3-1/TRBV3-2,TRBJ1-1,few,TGTGCCAGCAGCCCATCACTATCTCGGGGGCTGAACACTGAAGCTTTCTTT,CASSPSLSRGLNTEAFF
.,TRBV3-1/TRBV3-2,TRBJ1-2,.,TGTGCCAGCAGCCAAAGCAGGCTATATGGCTACACCTTC,CASSQSRLYGYTF
.,TRBV11-2,TRBJ2-1,.,TGTGCCAGCAGCCCCAGGGCCAGAGGGGACAATGAGCAGTTCTTC,CASSPRARGDNEQFF
.,TRBV9,TRBJ2-1,.,TGTGCCAGCAGCGTAGTTCCGGGTCCCGTTCCCCAAGAGCAGTTCTTC,CASSVVPGPVPQEQFF
.,TRBV19,TRBJ2-7,.,TGTGCCAGTAGTGTCCGACAGAATTCCTACGAGCAGTACTTC,CASSVRQNSYEQYF
TRBD1,TRBV9,TRBJ2-2,.,TGTGCCAGCAGCTCCCGAGGGACAGCAAACACCGGGGAGCTGTTTTTT,CASSSRGTANTGELFF
.,TRBV27,TRBJ1-1,.,TGTGCCAGCAGCCCCTATCCGGGACGCGGAGAGGCTTTCTTT,CASSPYPGRGEAFF
TRBD1,TRBV27,TRBJ2-7,.,TGTGCCAGCAGTTTTGATGTGACAGGGTTAGTTCGACAGTACTTC,CASSFDVTGLVRQYF
.,TRBV6-2/TRBV6-3,TRBJ2-4,few,TGTGCCAGCAGTACGCCGATTCTAGCCAAAAACATTCAGTACTTC,CASSTPILAKNIQYF
.,TRBV18,TRBJ2-7,.,TGTGCCAGCTCACCAGAAAACTCCTACGAGCAGTACTTC,CASSPENSYEQYF
.,TRBV7-8,TRBJ1-1,.,TGTGCCAGCAGCCCACCTGGACTTGAAGCTTTCTTT,CASSPPGLEAFF
TRBD2,TRBV6-9,TRBJ2-1,.,TGTGCCAGCAGTTACTTGCTAGCGGGAGGTTCCGCCTACAATGAGCAGTTCTTC,CASSYLLAGGSAYNEQFF